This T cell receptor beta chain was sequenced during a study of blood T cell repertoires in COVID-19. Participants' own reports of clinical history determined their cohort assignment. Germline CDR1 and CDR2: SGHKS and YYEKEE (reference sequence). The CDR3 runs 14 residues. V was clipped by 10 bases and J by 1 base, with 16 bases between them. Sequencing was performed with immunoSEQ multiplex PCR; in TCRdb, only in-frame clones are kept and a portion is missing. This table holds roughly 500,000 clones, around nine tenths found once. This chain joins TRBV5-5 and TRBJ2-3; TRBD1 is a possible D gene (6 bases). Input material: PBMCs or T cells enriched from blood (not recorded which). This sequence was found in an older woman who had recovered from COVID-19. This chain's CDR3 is CAVSQGLGTDTQYF. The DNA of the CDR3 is TGTGCCGTTTCACAGGGTTTGGGCACAGATACGCAGTATTTT.